The present T cell receptor (beta chain) was sequenced within a study of blood T cell repertoires in COVID-19. In the study overall: Acute and convalescent COVID-19 samples came from the United States, Italy and Spain. In each case, the material was cDNA or gDNA derived from T cells, B-cell-depleted T cells, or PBMCs.

Study processing details: Reference gene primer amplification in the assay estimated nucleated cell counts. Measured with immunoSEQ multiplex PCR; TCRdb has only the in-frame clones, and not every one. V, J and clone size reflect that table, while D and trimming were determined from the DNA. The sample lists 250,000 or so clones, roughly 84% seen once, with less than 2% in the top ten. Between the trimmed V and J ends, which lost 2 bases and 1 base, there was a span of 10 bases. Germline CDR1 reads KGHDR; CDR2 reads SFDVKD. This CDR3 region has 15 residues. The receptor's source is a woman aged 40-49 years who had recovered from COVID-19. Source material: peripheral blood. The genes are TRBV24-1 and TRBJ1-1, with D possibly matching TRBD1 (5 bases). The CDR3 coding sequence is TGTGCCACCAGTGATTCGGGCAGGGCGAACACTGAAGCTTTCTTT. Translated: CATSDSGRANTEAFF.